The 11 T cell receptor beta chains in this list originate from one sample, sequenced in a study of Ad26.COV2.S vaccination and SARS-CoV-2 variants. Described treatment: roughly 20 received Ad26.COV2.S at low or high dose, single or two shots; roughly five received placebo; per-sample allocation not given. Samples analyzed were those drawn on day 63 after the first vaccine or placebo injection. Repertoires were generated with immunoSEQ multiplex PCR, while TCRdb's copy carries only in-frame clones and drops some. In the table there are about 480,000 clones, roughly 89% of which are singletons. Sequenced material: peripheral blood, taken in a trial of Ad26.COV2.S vaccine versus placebo. The receptor source for this set is a person aged 18-65 years who received the Ad26.COV2.S COVID-19 vaccine or a placebo.

The chain recombines TRBV6-5 with TRBJ2-1, with D possibly called TRBD1 or TRBD2 (5 bases each). V was shortened by 8 bases and J by 1 base, with 9 bases between the two germline ends. Germline CDR1 MNHEY, CDR2 SVGAGI. This CDR3 contains 13 residues. CDR3 sequence reads: CASRDASYNEQFF. Here the CDR3 DNA reads TGTGCCAGCCGGGACGCGTCCTACAATGAGCAGTTCTTC.

The rearrangement joins TRBV10-3 to TRBJ1-1; the D is unclear. The CDR3 is 14 residues long. The ends were cut back, 2 bases at V and 7 bases at J, with 14 bases in the middle. Germline CDR1 reads ENHRY; CDR2 reads SYGVKD. CDR3: CAISEPPRRNEAFF. The CDR3 DNA sequence: TGTGCCATCAGTGAGCCCCCTCGGAGGAATGAAGCTTTCTTT.

In this sample, this clone turned up a few times. The chain has TRBV30 and TRBJ1-4; no definite D call. Germline CDR1 GTSNPN, CDR2 SVGIG (reference sequence). The CDR3 consists of 13 residues. Deletions cut 1 base from V and 4 bases from J, with 7 bases between. The CDR3 bases are TGTGCCTGGAGTGAACGGATTAATGAAAAACTGTTTTTT. This encodes CAWSERINEKLFF.

The J gene is TRBJ1-4, the V gene TRBV19; D gene uncertain. V was pared by 4 bases and J by 8 bases, with 5 bases between. CDR1 is LNHDA, CDR2 SQIVND, per germline (reference sequence). CDR3 length: 11 amino acids. The CDR3: CASSTAEKLFF. The CDR3 nucleotides read TGTGCCAGTAGTACGGCCGAAAAACTGTTTTTT.

This clone was observed a handful of times. The chain is built from TRBV6-5 and TRBJ2-7, with 8 bases fitting TRBD2. CDR3 length equals 14 residues. Per the germline V gene, CDR1 is MNHEY and CDR2 is SVGAGI. The trim removed 5 bases at V and 6 bases at J, leaving 9 bases unmatched. CDR3 sequence reads: CASSPGSGRSEQYF. The CDR3, as DNA: TGTGCCAGCAGTCCCGGCAGCGGGAGATCCGAGCAGTACTTC.

V is TRBV3-1 (or the pseudogene TRBV3-2) and J is TRBJ1-1, with D unresolved. V was cut by 2 bases and J by 1 base, with 11 bases left in between. CDR1 and CDR2 from the germline V gene are LGHDT and YNNKEL (reference sequence). The CDR3 extends over 15 amino acids. CDR3 coding DNA: TGTGCCAGCAGCCAATTCTTATCGGGGAACACTGAAGCTTTCTTT. Translated: CASSQFLSGNTEAFF.

The chain has TRBV18 and TRBJ1-1; 7 nucleotides agree with TRBD1. CDR1 is KGHSH, CDR2 LQKENI, per germline. J lost 1 base, V lost 5 bases, and 7 bases had no gene match. CDR3 length: 15 residues. The CDR3 DNA is TGTGCCAGCTCAAACTCGACAGGGAGGAACACTGAAGCTTTCTTT. Translation gives CASSNSTGRNTEAFF.

The CDR3 sequence: CASTASPGTIYGYTF. For the CDR3, the DNA is TGTGCCAGTACCGCGAGCCCCGGGACAATCTATGGCTACACCTTC. The chain joins TRBV19 to TRBJ1-2, with TRBD1 as a possible D gene (6 bases). V dropped 7 bases and J dropped 4 bases, with 19 bases sitting between them. Germline V CDR1 and CDR2: LNHDA, SQIVND (reference sequence). CDR3 length: 15 residues.

V gene TRBV6-1 combines with J gene TRBJ2-7; possibly TRBD2 for D (5 bases). Trimming took 2 bases from V and 0 from J, leaving 11 bases between them. The CDR3 totals 15 residues. The V gene's germline CDR1 is MNHNS and CDR2 SASEGT. This CDR3 is CASSELAGPSYEQYF. CDR3 coding DNA: TGTGCCAGCAGTGAATTGGCGGGTCCCTCCTACGAGCAGTACTTC.

This CDR3 is CSAGRTDEQYF. The CDR3 DNA follows: TGCAGTGCGGGGAGGACAGACGAGCAGTACTTC. This rearrangement joins TRBV20-1 to TRBJ2-7; the D call may be TRBD1 or TRBD2 (6 bases each). Germline V lookup: CDR1 DFQATT, CDR2 SNEGSKA (reference sequence). The CDR3 is 11 residues long. Trimming shortened V by 6 bases and J by 5 bases, and 11 bases separated the two germline ends.

In regard to this clone: Different DNA sequences within this sample yield the same CDR3. The V and J genes are TRBV6-5 and TRBJ1-1; 7 positions agree with TRBD1. CDR3 length equals 12 residues. Germline-derived CDR1 and CDR2 are MNHEY and SVGAGI. Unmatched junction bases numbered 1, after V lost 5 bases and J lost 4 bases. The CDR3 coding sequence is TGTGCCAGCAGTCACAGGGGCACTGAAGCTTTCTTT. It translates to CASSHRGTEAFF.